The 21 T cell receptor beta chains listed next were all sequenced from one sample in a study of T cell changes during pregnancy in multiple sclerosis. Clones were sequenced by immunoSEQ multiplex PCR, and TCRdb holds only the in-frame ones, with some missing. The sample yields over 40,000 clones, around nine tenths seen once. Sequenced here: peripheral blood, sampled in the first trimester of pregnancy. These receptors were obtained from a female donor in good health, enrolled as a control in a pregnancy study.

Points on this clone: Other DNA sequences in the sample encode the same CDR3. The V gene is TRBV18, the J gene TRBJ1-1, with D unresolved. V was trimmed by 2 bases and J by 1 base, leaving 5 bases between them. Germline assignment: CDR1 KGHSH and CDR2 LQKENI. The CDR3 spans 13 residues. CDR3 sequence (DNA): TGTGCCAGCTCACCAACCGGGAACACTGAAGCTTTCTTT. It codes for CASSPTGNTEAFF.

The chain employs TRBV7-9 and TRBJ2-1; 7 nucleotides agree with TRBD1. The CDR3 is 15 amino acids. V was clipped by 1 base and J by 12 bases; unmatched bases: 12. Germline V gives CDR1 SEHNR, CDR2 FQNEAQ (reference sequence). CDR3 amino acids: CASSLGTGGRSGQFF. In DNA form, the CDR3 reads TGTGCCAGCAGCTTAGGGACAGGAGGAAGATCAGGGCAGTTCTTC.

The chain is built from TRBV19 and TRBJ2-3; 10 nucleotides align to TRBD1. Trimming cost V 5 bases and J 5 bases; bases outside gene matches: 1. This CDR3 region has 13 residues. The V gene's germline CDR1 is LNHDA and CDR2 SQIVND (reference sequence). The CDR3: CASSRDRGDTQYF. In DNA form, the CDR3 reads TGTGCCAGTAGTCGGGACAGGGGAGATACGCAGTATTTT.

The CDR3 loop is CASSLPPPTTGTSGYNEQFF. CDR3 nucleotide sequence: TGCGCCAGCAGCTTGCCCCCCCCAACCACCGGGACTAGCGGTTACAATGAGCAGTTCTTC. This sequence joins TRBV5-1 and TRBJ2-1, with TRBD2 matching over 11 bases. Germline trimming cut 1 base from V and 4 bases from J; bases unmatched to any gene: 16. This CDR3 contains 20 residues. Germline CDR1 SGHRS, CDR2 YFSETQ.

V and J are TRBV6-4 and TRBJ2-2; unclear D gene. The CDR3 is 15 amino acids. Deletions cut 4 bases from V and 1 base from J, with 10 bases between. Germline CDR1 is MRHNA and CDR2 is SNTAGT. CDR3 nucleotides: TGTGCCAGCAGTGTTTCGCAGGAGAACACCGGGGAGCTGTTTTTT. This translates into CASSVSQENTGELFF.

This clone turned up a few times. For the CDR3, the DNA is TGTGCCAGTAGGCAACAGGGGGCAAACGAGCAGTACTTC. Translated, it gives CASRQQGANEQYF. The V call is TRBV19, the J call TRBJ2-7; 9 positions match TRBD1. V shed 6 bases, J shed 5 bases, and the junction held 5 bases outside the gene matches. The CDR3 consists of 13 residues. Germline-derived CDR1 and CDR2 are LNHDA and SQIVND (reference sequence).

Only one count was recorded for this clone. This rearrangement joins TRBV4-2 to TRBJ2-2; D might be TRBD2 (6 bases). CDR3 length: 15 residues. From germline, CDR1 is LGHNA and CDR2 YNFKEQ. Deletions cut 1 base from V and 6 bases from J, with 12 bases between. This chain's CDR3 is CASSQGDSLAGELFF. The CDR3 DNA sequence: TGTGCCAGCAGCCAAGGGGACTCCCTGGCCGGGGAGCTGTTTTTT.

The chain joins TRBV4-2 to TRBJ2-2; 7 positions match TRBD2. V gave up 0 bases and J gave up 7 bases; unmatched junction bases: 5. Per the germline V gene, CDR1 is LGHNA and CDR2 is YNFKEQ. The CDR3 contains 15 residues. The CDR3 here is CASSQEGRGGGELFF. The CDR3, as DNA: TGTGCCAGCAGCCAAGAAGGGAGGGGCGGCGGGGAGCTGTTTTTT.

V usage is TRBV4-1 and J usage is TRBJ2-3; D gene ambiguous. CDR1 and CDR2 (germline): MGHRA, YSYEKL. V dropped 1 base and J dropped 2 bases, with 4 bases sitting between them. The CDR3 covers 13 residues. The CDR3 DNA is TGCGCCAGCAGCCAAGGGCTCACAGATACGCAGTATTTT. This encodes CASSQGLTDTQYF.

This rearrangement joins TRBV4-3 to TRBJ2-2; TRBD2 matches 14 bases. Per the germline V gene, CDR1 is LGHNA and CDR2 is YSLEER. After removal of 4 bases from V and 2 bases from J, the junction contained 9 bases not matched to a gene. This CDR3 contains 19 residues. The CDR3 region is CASSLDRLAGGPNTGELFF. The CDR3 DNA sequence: TGCGCCAGCAGCCTTGACCGACTAGCGGGGGGGCCCAACACCGGGGAGCTGTTTTTT.

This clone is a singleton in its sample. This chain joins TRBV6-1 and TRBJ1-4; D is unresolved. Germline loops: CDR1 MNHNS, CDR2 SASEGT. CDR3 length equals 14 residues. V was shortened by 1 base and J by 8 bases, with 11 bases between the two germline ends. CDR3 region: CASSEGAGGEKLFF. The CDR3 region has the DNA TGTGCCAGCAGTGAAGGGGCCGGTGGCGAAAAACTGTTTTTT.

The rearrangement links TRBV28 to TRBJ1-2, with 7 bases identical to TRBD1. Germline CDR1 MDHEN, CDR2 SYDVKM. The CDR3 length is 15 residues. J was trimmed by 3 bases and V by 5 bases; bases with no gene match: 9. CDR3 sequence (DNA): TGTGCCAGCAGTCCGGTAGACAGGGACGACTATGGCTACACCTTC. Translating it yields CASSPVDRDDYGYTF.

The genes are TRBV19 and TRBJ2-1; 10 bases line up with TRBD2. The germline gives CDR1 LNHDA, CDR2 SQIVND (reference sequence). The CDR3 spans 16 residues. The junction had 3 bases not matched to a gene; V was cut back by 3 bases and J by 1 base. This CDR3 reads CASSITSGVSYNEQFF. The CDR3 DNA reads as TGTGCCAGTAGTATTACTAGCGGGGTGTCCTACAATGAGCAGTTCTTC. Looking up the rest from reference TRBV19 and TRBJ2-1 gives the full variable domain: DGGITQSPKYLFRKEGQNVTLSCEQNLNHDAMYWYRQDPGQGLRLIYYSQIVNDFQKGDIAEGYSVSREKKESFPLTVTSAQKNPTAFYLCASSITSGVSYNEQFFGPGTRLTVL.

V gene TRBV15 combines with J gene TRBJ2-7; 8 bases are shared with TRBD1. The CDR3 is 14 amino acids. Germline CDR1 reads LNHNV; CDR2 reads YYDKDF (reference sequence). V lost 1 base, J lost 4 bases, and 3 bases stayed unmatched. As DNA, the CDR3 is TGTGCCACCAGCAGAGGGACAGGGATGTACGAGCAGTACTTC. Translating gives CATSRGTGMYEQYF.

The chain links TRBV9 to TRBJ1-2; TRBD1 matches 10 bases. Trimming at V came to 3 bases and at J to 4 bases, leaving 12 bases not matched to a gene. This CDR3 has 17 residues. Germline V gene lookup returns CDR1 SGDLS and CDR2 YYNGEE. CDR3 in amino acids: CASSEGDRGRLTYGYTF. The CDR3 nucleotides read TGTGCCAGCAGCGAGGGAGACAGGGGGCGCCTTACCTATGGCTACACCTTC.

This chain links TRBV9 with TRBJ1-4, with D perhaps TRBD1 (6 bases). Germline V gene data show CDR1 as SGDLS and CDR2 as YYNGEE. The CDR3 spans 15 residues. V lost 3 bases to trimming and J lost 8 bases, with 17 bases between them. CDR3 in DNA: TGTGCCAGCAGCGCCCGGGACATTCACGACGAAAAACTGTTTTTT. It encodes CASSARDIHDEKLFF.

CDR3 residues: CASSSTGENSNQPQHF. The DNA of the CDR3 is TGCGCCAGCAGCTCGACAGGGGAAAATAGCAATCAGCCCCAGCATTTT. The chain carries TRBV5-1 and TRBJ1-5, with 8 bases that match TRBD1. The ends lost 3 bases at V and 0 bases at J; junction bases unmatched: 5. This CDR3 is built from 16 residues. CDR1 is SGHRS, CDR2 YFSETQ, per germline.

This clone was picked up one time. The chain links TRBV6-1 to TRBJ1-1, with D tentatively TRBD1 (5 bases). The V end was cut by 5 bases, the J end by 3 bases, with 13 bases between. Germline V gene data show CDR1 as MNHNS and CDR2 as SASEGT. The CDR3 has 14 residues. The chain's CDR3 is CASSPAGGDTEAFF. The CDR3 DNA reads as TGTGCCAGCAGTCCCGCGGGGGGAGACACTGAAGCTTTCTTT.

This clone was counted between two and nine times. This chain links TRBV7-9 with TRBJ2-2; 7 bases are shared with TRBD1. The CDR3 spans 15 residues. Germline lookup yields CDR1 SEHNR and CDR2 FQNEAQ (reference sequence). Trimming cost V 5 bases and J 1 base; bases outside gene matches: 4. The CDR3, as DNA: TGTGCCAGCAGCCTCGGGACAGAGAACACCGGGGAGCTGTTTTTT. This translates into CASSLGTENTGELFF.

The CDR3, as DNA: TGTGCCAGCAGCGTAGGGGCGGGCAGCTCCTACGAGCAGTACTTC. It encodes CASSVGAGSSYEQYF. The J gene is TRBJ2-7, the V gene TRBV9, with D tentatively TRBD2 (5 bases). Per germline, CDR1 SGDLS and CDR2 YYNGEE. V shed 0 bases and J shed 0 bases, with 10 bases lying between them. This CDR3 comprises 15 residues.

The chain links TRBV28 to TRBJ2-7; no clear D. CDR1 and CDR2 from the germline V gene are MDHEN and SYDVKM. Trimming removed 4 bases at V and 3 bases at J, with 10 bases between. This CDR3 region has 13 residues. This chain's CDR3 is CASSSSLSYEQYF. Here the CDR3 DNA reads TGTGCCAGCAGTTCATCTCTTAGCTACGAGCAGTACTTC.